These 20 T cell receptor beta chains came from one sample sequenced in a study of read filtering for tumor transcriptome and immune sequencing. From 300 to 400 ng of RNA, a library with molecular barcoded alpha/delta and beta/gamma adaptors was made. TCRdb called the reads again in MiXCR, with one record for every CDR3 protein. Of some 140,000 distinct CDR3 sequences listed, about 13% are singletons. The material sequenced was a population of CD138-negative cells sorted from bone marrow. The receptors come from a donor at least 40 years old with multiple myeloma.

This clonotype came up many times. The rearrangement uses TRBV29-1 and TRBJ2-5, with 7 bases matching TRBD1. Germline loops: CDR1 SQVTM, CDR2 ANQGSEA. Unmatched junction bases numbered 7, after V lost 3 bases and J lost 0 bases. The CDR3 extends over 15 amino acids. The CDR3 DNA sequence: TGCAGCGTTGACAGGGACAGATTTTACCAAGAGACCCAGTACTTC. Protein: CSVDRDRFYQETQYF.

This clonotype was recorded a few times. The gene calls are TRBV5-1 and TRBJ1-1; D not certain. V was clipped by 3 bases and J by 1 base, with 19 bases between them. The CDR3 loop spans 17 amino acids. Germline V gene lookup returns CDR1 SGHRS and CDR2 YFSETQ. CDR3 in amino acids: CASSSPQGRRTNTEAFF. The CDR3 DNA sequence: TGCGCCAGCAGCTCGCCACAAGGACGGCGAACGAACACTGAAGCTTTCTTT.

This clonotype was observed many times. This sequence joins TRBV5-1 and TRBJ2-3; possibly TRBD1 or TRBD2 for D (5 bases each). CDR1 SGHRS and CDR2 YFSETQ come from the germline V gene. V was pared by 3 bases and J by 0 bases, with 11 bases between. The CDR3 length is 15 residues. The CDR3 is CASSWDGTSTDTQYF. CDR3 bases: TGCGCCAGCAGCTGGGACGGTACTAGCACAGATACGCAGTATTTT.

At least ten counts were recorded for this clonotype. The rearrangement joins TRBV20-1 to TRBJ2-7; 7 bases align to TRBD2. CDR1 and CDR2 (germline): DFQATT, SNEGSKA (reference sequence). This CDR3 has 14 amino acids. J lost 2 bases, V lost 3 bases, and 7 bases had no gene match. The CDR3 loop reads CSASASGRTYEQYF. The CDR3 DNA is TGCAGTGCTAGCGCTAGCGGACGAACCTACGAGCAGTACTTC.

This clonotype was picked up many times. The chain couples TRBV11-2 to TRBJ2-3; the D gene is possibly TRBD2 (6 bases). Between the trimmed V and J ends, which lost 1 base and 2 bases, there was a span of 16 bases. This CDR3 contains 17 residues. Germline V gene lookup returns CDR1 SGHAT and CDR2 FQNNGV. CDR3 residues: CASSLGRLVFPTDTQYF. The CDR3 coding sequence is TGTGCCAGCAGCTTAGGACGACTAGTTTTTCCCACAGATACGCAGTATTTT.

This clonotype was counted ten times or more. The chain carries TRBV21-1 and TRBJ2-5; the tabulated D call, TRBD2, remains unverified against the DNA. TRBV21-1 is labeled a pseudogene. The CDR3 loop spans 16 amino acids. CDR3 protein: CASSKPLGTDEETQYF. As DNA, the CDR3 is TGTGCCAGCAGCAAACCCCTCGGGACTGACGAAGAGACCCAGTACTTC.

This clonotype was observed at least ten times. V is TRBV5-1 and J is TRBJ2-7; 7 bases line up with TRBD2. V lost 4 bases to trimming and J lost 4 bases; unmatched junction nucleotides: 11. The CDR3 covers 15 residues. Germline V gives CDR1 SGHRS, CDR2 YFSETQ. CDR3 sequence: CASSPQAGREYEQYF. The CDR3 DNA is TGCGCCAGCAGCCCGCAAGCGGGAAGGGAATACGAGCAGTACTTC.

Notes on this clonotype: Just one base apart from a much larger clone, this may be a read error. The chain is built from TRBV20-1 and TRBJ2-1, with 10 positions matching TRBD2. Germline assignment: CDR1 DFQATT and CDR2 SNEGSKA (reference sequence). This CDR3 contains 15 residues. The CDR3 DNA follows: TGCAGTGCTCCTTTAGCGGGAGGTGCCTACAATGGGCAGTTCTTC. This codes for CSAPLAGGAYNGQFF.

The table lists this clonotype with many counts. The chain uses TRBV2 and TRBJ1-2, with D unclear. CDR1 and CDR2 from the germline V gene are SNHLY and FYNNEI. This CDR3 is built from 13 residues. With 6 bases removed from V and 7 bases from J, the gap between germline ends came to 15 bases. The CDR3 coding sequence is TGTGCCAGCAGCGCGACGCCTACTCTTGGCTACACCTTC. It specifies CASSATPTLGYTF. The full variable domain, rest sourced from reference TRBV2 and TRBJ1-2, is EPEVTQTPSHQVTQMGQEVILRCVPISNHLYFYWYRQILGQKVEFLVSFYNNEISEKSEIFDDQFSVERPDGSNFTLKIRSTKLEDSAMYFCASSATPTLGYTFGSGTRLTVV.

This clonotype was seen repeatedly, ten times or more. The rearrangement uses TRBV29-1 and TRBJ2-2; D unclear. In germline, CDR1 is SQVTM, CDR2 ANQGSEA. Trimming took 3 bases from V and 7 from J, leaving 9 bases between them. The CDR3 covers 12 residues. The CDR3 DNA reads as TGCAGCGTTGACGGAATCGGCGGGGAGCTGTTTTTT. Encoded protein: CSVDGIGGELFF.

This clonotype was detected many times. This chain links TRBV12-3 or TRBV12-4 with TRBJ2-4; TRBD2 might be the D (6 bases). There are 13 residues in the CDR3. Deletions cut 8 bases from V and 6 bases from J, with 14 bases between. The CDR3 loop reads CASGGSDLNIQYF. The CDR3 DNA is TGTGCCAGCGGGGGGAGCGACTTAAACATTCAGTACTTC.

In this sample, this clonotype turned up many times. The genes are TRBV7-3 and TRBJ2-1, with a tentative D call TRBD2 (6 bases). This CDR3 spans 16 amino acids. Between the trimmed V and J ends, which lost 4 bases and 4 bases, there was a span of 17 bases. Germline CDR1 SGHTA, CDR2 FQGTGA. In nucleotides, the CDR3 is TGTGCCAGCAGCTCGACCCCGGGACTCAATTACAATGAGCAGTTCTTC. Its translation is CASSSTPGLNYNEQFF.

This clonotype was seen ten or more times. This rearrangement joins TRBV28 to TRBJ2-1; perhaps TRBD2 as D (6 bases). The CDR3 contains 14 residues. CDR1 is MDHEN and CDR2 is SYDVKM in the germline V gene. V lost 6 bases and J 1 base, leaving 10 bases between the germline ends. The CDR3 DNA reads as TGTGCCAGCAGGTTGGCGGGGTCCTACAATGAGCAGTTCTTC. Protein: CASRLAGSYNEQFF.

The sample holds a few counts of this clonotype. The chain carries TRBV6-6 and TRBJ2-1, with a weak D call TRBD2 (7 bases). Germline CDR1 reads MNHNY; CDR2 reads SVGAGI (reference sequence). This CDR3 comprises 16 residues. V lost 0 bases, J lost 8 bases, and 17 bases lay in between. CDR3 residues: CASSYSGGGEGYEQFF. DNA for the CDR3: TGTGCCAGCAGTTACTCGGGAGGGGGTGAAGGTTATGAGCAGTTCTTC.

In this sample, this clonotype turned up many times. This chain joins TRBV29-1 and TRBJ2-1, with a possible D match to TRBD2 (6 bases). Trimming shortened V by 7 bases and J by 3 bases, and 10 bases separated the two germline ends. CDR1 and CDR2 (germline): SQVTM, ANQGSEA. The length of the CDR3 is 12 residues. The CDR3 reads CSGGTVYNEQFF. DNA for the CDR3: TGCAGCGGTGGGACTGTCTACAATGAGCAGTTCTTC.

The chain links TRBV27 to TRBJ2-5; either TRBD1 or TRBD2 may fit D (6 bases each). The CDR3 is 15 amino acids. Germline V CDR1 and CDR2: MNHEY, SMNVEV (reference sequence). Trimming took off 3 bases at V and 5 bases at J, with 16 bases between the two ends. In DNA form, the CDR3 reads TGTGCCAGCAGTTTCGGGGGCAGTTCGTATGAGACCCAGTACTTC. Translation: CASSFGGSSYETQYF.

This clonotype was recorded many times. The rearrangement joins TRBV20-1 to TRBJ2-3; 12 bases agree with TRBD2. CDR1 is DFQATT, CDR2 SNEGSKA, per germline (reference sequence). CDR3 length: 15 amino acids. Trimming cost V 5 bases and J 5 bases; bases outside gene matches: 8. CDR3 sequence reads: CSARLAGVTIDTQYF. CDR3 coding DNA: TGCAGTGCTCGACTAGCGGGAGTTACAATAGATACGCAGTATTTT.

To note about this clonotype: It differs at one base from a far larger clone, so likely a read error. V usage is TRBV7-9 and J usage is TRBJ2-1; the match to TRBD1 covers 10 bases. The CDR3 has 15 residues. Germline CDR1 reads SEHNR; CDR2 reads FQNEAQ (reference sequence). The J segment lost 4 bases and the V segment lost 2 bases, leaving 2 bases of the junction unmatched. CDR3 region: CASSLWTGGYNEQFF. The CDR3 coding sequence is TGTGCCAGCAGCTTATGGACAGGGGGATACAATGAGCAGTTCTTC.

This chain joins TRBV10-3 and TRBJ1-1; D is uncertain. Germline values: CDR1 ENHRY, CDR2 SYGVKD. V lost 7 bases and J lost 0, with 12 bases in between. CDR3 length: 14 residues. Here the CDR3 reads CAINNDGMNTEAFF. CDR3 DNA sequence: TGTGCCATCAACAACGACGGCATGAACACTGAAGCTTTCTTT.

Concerning this clonotype: A much more abundant neighbour one base away suggests this may be a read error. The chain couples TRBV29-1 to TRBJ2-1, with D possibly matching TRBD2 (6 bases). The germline CDR1 and CDR2 sequences are SQVTM and ANQGSEA. The CDR3 extends over 17 amino acids. Written as DNA, the CDR3 is TGCAGCGTTGAAGATAGGAGGGTGACTAGTAGTAACAATGAGCAGCTCTTC. The encoded protein is CSVEDRRVTSSNNEQLF.